The 4 T cell receptor beta chains presented below share a single source sample, sequenced in a study of blood T cell repertoires in COVID-19. The method was immunoSEQ multiplex PCR; TCRdb's version includes in-frame clones alone and lacks a portion of them. This sample has 60,000 to 90,000 clones, with around nine tenths found just once. The sample was peripheral blood. The receptor source for this set is a woman aged 80 or older with acute or convalescent COVID-19.

The CDR3 DNA follows: TGTGCCAGCAGTTTGCCACAGGGAAACACCATATATTTT. Translating gives CASSLPQGNTIYF. The rearrangement joins TRBV28 to TRBJ1-3; D remains unclear. Germline-derived CDR1 and CDR2 are MDHEN and SYDVKM. Trimming cost V 3 bases and J 4 bases, with 7 bases left between them. The CDR3 is made up of 13 amino acids. The complete variable domain, with remaining parts taken from reference TRBV28 and TRBJ1-3, reads DVKVTQSSRYLVKRTGEKVFLECVQDMDHENMFWYRQDPGLGLRLIYFSYDVKMKEKGDIPEGYSVSREKKERFSLILESASTNQTSMYLCASSLPQGNTIYFGEGSWLTVV.

This clone was picked up one time. J is TRBJ2-2 and V is TRBV3-1 (or the pseudogene TRBV3-2); TRBD2 is a possible D gene (5 bases). V was cut by 4 bases and J by 4 bases, with 13 bases left in between. This CDR3 is 15 amino acids long. CDR1 and CDR2 (germline): LGHDT, YNNKEL (reference sequence). CDR3 DNA sequence: TGTGCCAGCAGCCGAGGGATTAGTGGCACCGGGGAGCTGTTTTTT. Its protein is CASSRGISGTGELFF.

This clone appeared a few times. V gene TRBV6-5 combines with J gene TRBJ2-6; a weak D match, TRBD1 (6 bases). The V gene lost 10 bases and the J gene lost 4 bases, with 14 bases spanning the gap. Germline V gene sequence: CDR1 MNHEY, CDR2 SVGAGI. The CDR3 runs 14 residues. In DNA form, the CDR3 reads TGTGCCACACAGGGCTCTCGGGGGGCCAACGTCCTGACTTTC. It translates to CATQGSRGANVLTF.

This chain joins TRBV9 and TRBJ1-5, with D maybe TRBD1 (5 bases). The CDR3 consists of 15 residues. Trimming removed 3 bases from V and 7 bases from J, with 17 bases in between. Looked up from germline, CDR1 is SGDLS and CDR2 is YYNGEE. CDR3 bases: TGTGCCAGCAGCGCTGAAGGAGGGGCTACACAGCCCCAGCATTTT. Protein product: CASSAEGGATQPQHF. The full variable domain, its missing parts supplied by reference TRBV9 and TRBJ1-5, is DSGVTQTPKHLITATGQRVTLRCSPRSGDLSVYWYQQSLDQGLQFLIQYYNGEERAKGNILERFSAQQFPDLHSELNLSSLELGDSALYFCASSAEGGATQPQHFGDGTRLSIL.